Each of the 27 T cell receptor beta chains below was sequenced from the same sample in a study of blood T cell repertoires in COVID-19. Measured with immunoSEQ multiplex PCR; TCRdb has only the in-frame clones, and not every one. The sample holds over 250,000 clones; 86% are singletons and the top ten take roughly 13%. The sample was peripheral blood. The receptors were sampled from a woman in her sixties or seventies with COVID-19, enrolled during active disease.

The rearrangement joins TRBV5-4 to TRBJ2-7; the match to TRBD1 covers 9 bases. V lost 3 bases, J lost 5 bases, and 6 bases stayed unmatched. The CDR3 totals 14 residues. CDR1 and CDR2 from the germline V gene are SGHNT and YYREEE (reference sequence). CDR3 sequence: CASSSKRQGDEQYF. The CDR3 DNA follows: TGTGCCAGCAGCTCGAAGCGACAGGGGGACGAGCAGTACTTC. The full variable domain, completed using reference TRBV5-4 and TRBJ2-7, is ETGVTQSPTHLIKTRGQQVTLRCSSQSGHNTVSWYQQALGQGPQFIFQYYREEENGRGNFPPRFSGLQFPNYSSELNVNALELDDSALYLCASSSKRQGDEQYFGPGTRLTVT.

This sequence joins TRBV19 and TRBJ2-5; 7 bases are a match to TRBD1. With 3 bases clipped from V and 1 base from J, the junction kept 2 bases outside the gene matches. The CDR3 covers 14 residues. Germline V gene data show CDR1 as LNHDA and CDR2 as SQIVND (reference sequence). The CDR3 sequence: CASSIQGVQETQYF. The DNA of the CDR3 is TGTGCCAGTAGTATCCAGGGGGTCCAAGAGACCCAGTACTTC. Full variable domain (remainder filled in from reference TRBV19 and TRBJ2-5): DGGITQSPKYLFRKEGQNVTLSCEQNLNHDAMYWYRQDPGQGLRLIYYSQIVNDFQKGDIAEGYSVSREKKESFPLTVTSAQKNPTAFYLCASSIQGVQETQYFGPGTRLLVL.

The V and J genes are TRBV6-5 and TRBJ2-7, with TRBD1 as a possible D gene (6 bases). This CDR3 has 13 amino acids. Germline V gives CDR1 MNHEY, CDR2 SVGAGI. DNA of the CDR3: TGTGCTGCCGCACAGGGATCGAGCTACGAGCAGTACTTC. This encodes CAAAQGSSYEQYF.

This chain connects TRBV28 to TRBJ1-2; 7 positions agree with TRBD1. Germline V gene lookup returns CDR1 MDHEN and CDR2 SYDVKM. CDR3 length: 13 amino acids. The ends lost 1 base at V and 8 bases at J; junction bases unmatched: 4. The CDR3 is CASSLLGGNGYTF. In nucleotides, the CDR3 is TGTGCCAGCAGTTTATTAGGGGGCAACGGCTACACCTTC.

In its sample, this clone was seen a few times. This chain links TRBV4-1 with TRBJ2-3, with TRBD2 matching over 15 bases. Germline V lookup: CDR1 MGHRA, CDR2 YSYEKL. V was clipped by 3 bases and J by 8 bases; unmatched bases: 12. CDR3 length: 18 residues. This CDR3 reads CASSQANMGLAGGSTQYF. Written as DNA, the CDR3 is TGCGCCAGCAGCCAGGCCAACATGGGACTAGCGGGGGGAAGTACGCAGTATTTT.

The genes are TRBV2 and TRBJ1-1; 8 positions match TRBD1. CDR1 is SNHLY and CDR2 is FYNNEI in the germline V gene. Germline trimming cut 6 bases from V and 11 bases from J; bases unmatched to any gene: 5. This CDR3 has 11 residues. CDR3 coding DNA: TGTGCCAGCAGGGTGACAGGGGAGGCTTTCTTT. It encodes CASRVTGEAFF.

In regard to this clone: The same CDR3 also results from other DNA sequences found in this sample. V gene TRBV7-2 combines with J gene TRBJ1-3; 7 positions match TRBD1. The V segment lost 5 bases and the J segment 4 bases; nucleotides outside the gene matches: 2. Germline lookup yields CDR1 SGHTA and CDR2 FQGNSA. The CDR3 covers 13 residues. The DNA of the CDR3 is TGTGCCAGCAGCCGGGACAGCGGAAACACCATATATTTT. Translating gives CASSRDSGNTIYF.

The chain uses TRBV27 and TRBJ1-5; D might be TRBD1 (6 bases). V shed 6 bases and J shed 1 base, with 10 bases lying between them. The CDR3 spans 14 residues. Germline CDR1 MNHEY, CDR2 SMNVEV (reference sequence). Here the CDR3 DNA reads TGTGCCAGCAGGCCCGGACAGAGCAATCAGCCCCAGCATTTT. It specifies CASRPGQSNQPQHF.

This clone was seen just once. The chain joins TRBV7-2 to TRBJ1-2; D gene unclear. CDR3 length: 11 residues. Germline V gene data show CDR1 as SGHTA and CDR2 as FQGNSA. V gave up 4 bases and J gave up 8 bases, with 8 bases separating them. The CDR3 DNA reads TGTGCCAGCAGCTGGGCCCGAGGCTACACCTTC. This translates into CASSWARGYTF.

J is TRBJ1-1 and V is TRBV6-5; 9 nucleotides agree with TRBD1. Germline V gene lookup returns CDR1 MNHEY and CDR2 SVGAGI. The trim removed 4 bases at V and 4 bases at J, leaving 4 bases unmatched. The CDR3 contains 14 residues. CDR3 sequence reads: CASSSPGQGTEAFF. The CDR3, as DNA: TGTGCCAGCAGTTCCCCGGGACAGGGCACTGAAGCTTTCTTT.

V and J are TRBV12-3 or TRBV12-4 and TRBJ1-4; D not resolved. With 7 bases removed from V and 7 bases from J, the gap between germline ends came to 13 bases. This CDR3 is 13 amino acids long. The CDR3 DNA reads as TGTGCCAGCACCGAGTCCCCGAGTGAAAAACTGTTTTTT. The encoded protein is CASTESPSEKLFF.

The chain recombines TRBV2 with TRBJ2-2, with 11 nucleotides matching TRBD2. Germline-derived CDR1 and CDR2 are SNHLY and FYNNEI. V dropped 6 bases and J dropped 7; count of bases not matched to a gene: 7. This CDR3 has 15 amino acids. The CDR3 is CASRRLAGYIGELFF. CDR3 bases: TGTGCCAGCAGAAGACTAGCGGGGTATATCGGGGAGCTGTTTTTT.

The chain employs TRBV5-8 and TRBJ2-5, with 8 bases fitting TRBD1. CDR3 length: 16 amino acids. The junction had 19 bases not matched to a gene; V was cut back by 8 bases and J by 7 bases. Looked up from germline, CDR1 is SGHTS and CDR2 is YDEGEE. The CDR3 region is CASLVYPGQDEMTQYF. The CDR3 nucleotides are TGTGCCAGTCTAGTGTATCCGGGACAGGACGAGATGACCCAGTACTTC.

The DNA of the CDR3 is TGTGCCAGCTCACCGGGACAAAGACAAGCTTTCTTT. Translated, it gives CASSPGQRQAFF. The gene calls are TRBV18 and TRBJ1-1; maybe TRBD1 (6 bases). The ends were cut back, 3 bases at V and 9 bases at J, with 11 bases in the middle. The CDR3 covers 12 residues. CDR1 is KGHSH and CDR2 is LQKENI in the germline V gene.

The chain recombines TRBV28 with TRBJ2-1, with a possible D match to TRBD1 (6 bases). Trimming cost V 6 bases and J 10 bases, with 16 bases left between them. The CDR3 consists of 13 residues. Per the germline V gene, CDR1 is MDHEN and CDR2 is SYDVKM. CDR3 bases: TGTGCCAGCAGCCTGCACCGGGACACAGAGCAGTTCTTC. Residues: CASSLHRDTEQFF.

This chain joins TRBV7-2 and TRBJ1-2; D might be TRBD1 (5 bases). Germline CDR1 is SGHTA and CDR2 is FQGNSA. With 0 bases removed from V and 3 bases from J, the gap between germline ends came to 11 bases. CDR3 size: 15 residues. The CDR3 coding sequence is TGTGCCAGCAGCTTAGCACGAGGGACTTACTATGGCTACACCTTC. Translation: CASSLARGTYYGYTF.

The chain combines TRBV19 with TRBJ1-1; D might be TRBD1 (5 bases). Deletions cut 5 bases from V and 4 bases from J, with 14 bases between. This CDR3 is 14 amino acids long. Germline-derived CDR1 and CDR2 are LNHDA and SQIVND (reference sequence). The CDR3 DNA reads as TGTGCCAGTAGTGGCGGGGGATTGGGCACTGAAGCTTTCTTT. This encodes CASSGGGLGTEAFF.

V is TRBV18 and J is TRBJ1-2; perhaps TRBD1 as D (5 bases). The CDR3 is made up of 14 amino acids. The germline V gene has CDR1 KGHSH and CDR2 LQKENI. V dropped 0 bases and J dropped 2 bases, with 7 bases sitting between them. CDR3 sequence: CASSPPSGNYGYTF. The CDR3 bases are TGTGCCAGCTCACCACCGTCAGGGAACTATGGCTACACCTTC.

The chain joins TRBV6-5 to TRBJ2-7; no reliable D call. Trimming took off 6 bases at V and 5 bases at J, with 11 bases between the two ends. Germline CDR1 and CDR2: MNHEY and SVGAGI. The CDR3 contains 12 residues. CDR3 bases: TGTGCCAGCAGCCCGACACCCAACGAGCAGTACTTC. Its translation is CASSPTPNEQYF.

The CDR3 here is CASTLSPGQGGETQYF. In nucleotides, the CDR3 is TGTGCCAGCACCCTATCCCCGGGACAGGGAGGTGAGACCCAGTACTTC. The chain is built from TRBV21-1 and TRBJ2-5; the table's D call TRBD1 went unverified against the DNA. TRBV21-1 is a pseudogene locus. The CDR3 sequence is 16 residues long.

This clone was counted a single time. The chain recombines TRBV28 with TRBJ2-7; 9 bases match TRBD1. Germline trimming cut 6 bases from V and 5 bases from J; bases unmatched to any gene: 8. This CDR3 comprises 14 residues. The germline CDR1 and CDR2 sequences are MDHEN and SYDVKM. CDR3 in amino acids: CASRSTGGTHEQYF. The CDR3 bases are TGTGCCAGCAGGTCGACAGGGGGTACCCACGAGCAGTACTTC.

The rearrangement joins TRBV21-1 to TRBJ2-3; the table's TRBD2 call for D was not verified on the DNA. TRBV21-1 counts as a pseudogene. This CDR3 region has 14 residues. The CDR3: CASSRVTSTDTQYF. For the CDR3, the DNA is TGTGCCAGCAGCAGAGTCACTAGCACAGATACGCAGTATTTT.

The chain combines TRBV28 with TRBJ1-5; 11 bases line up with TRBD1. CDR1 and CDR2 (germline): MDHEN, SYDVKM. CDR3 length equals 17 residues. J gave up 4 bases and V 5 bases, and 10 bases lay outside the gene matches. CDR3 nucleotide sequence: TGTGCCAGCAGTGTCGGCGGGGACAGGGGGTATAATCAGCCCCAGCATTTT. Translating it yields CASSVGGDRGYNQPQHF.

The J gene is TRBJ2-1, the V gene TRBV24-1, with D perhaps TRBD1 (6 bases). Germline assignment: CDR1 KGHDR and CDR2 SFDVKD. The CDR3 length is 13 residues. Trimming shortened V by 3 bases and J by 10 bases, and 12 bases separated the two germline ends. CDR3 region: CATSDPGVEEQFF. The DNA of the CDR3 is TGTGCCACCAGTGATCCAGGGGTTGAAGAGCAGTTCTTC.

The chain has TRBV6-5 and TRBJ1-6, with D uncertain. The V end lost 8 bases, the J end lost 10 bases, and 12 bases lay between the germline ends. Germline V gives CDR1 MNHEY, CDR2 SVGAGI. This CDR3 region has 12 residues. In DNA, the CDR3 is TGTGCCAGCGGGAGACGGGAATCACCCCTCCACTTT. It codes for CASGRRESPLHF.

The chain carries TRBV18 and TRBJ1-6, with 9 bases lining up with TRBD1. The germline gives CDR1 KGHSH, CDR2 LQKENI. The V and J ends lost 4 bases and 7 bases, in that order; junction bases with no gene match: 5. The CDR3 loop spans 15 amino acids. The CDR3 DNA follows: TGTGCCAGCTCACTTTCGACAGGGGGAAATTCACCCCTCCACTTT. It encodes CASSLSTGGNSPLHF.

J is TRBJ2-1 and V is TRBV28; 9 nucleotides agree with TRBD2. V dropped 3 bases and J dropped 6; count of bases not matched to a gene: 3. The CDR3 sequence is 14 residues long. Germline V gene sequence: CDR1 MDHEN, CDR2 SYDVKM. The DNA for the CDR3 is TGTGCCAGCAGTTTGCGCGGGGGGGCCAATGAGCAGTTCTTC. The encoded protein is CASSLRGGANEQFF.